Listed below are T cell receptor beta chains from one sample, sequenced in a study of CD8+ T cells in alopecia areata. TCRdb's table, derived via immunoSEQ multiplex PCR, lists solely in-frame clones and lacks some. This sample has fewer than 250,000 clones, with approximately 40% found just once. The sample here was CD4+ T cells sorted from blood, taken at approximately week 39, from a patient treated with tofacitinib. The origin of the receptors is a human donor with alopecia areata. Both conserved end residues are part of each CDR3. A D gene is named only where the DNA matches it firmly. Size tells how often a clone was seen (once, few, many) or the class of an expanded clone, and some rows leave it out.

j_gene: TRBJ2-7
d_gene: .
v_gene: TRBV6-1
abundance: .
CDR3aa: CASSEMSGGQYF
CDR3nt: TGTGCCAGCAGTGAAATGTCGGGCGGACAGTACTTC

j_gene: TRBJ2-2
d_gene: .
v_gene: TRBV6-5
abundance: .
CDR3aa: CASTYSSGRTGELFF
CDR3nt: TGTGCCAGCACCTACTCCTCCGGACGTACCGGGGAGCTGTTTTTT

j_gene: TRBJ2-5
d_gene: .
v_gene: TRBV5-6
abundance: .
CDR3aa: CASTLVSIGTQYF
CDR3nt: TGTGCCAGCACCCTGGTTTCCATCGGGACCCAGTACTTC

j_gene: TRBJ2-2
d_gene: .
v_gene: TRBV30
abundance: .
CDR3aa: CAWSLSRGAGELFF
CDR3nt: TGTGCCTGGAGCCTATCCAGGGGGGCCGGGGAGCTGTTTTTT

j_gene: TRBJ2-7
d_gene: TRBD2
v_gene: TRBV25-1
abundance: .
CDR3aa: CASGLAGDSYEQYF
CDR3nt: TGTGCCAGCGGACTAGCGGGAGACTCCTACGAGCAGTACTTC

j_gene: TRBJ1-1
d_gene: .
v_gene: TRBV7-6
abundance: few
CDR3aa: CASSLQETNTEAFF
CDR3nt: TGTGCCAGCAGCTTACAGGAGACGAACACTGAAGCTTTCTTT

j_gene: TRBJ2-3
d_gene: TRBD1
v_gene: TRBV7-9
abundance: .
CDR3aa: CASSSYGTGYTDTQYF
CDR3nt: TGTGCCAGCAGCTCGTACGGGACAGGGTATACAGATACGCAGTATTTT

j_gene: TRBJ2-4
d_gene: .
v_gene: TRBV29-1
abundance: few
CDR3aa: CSVGQGGIQYF
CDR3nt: TGCAGCGTTGGCCAGGGTGGCATTCAGTACTTC

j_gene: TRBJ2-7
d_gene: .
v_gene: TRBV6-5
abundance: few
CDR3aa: CASSPGRSYEQYF
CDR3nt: TGTGCCAGCAGTCCCGGACGCTCCTACGAGCAGTACTTC

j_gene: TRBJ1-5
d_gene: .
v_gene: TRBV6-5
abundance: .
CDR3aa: CASSYGSSNNQPQHF
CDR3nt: TGTGCCAGCAGTTACGGAAGCAGCAACAATCAGCCCCAGCATTTT

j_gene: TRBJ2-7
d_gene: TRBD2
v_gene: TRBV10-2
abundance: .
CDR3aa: CASSRTSVYEQYF
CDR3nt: TGCGCCAGCAGTAGGACTAGCGTGTACGAGCAGTACTTC

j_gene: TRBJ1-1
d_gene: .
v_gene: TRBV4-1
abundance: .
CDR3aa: CASSLSPGPNTEAFF
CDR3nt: TGCGCCAGCAGCCTCAGTCCGGGGCCGAACACTGAAGCTTTCTTT

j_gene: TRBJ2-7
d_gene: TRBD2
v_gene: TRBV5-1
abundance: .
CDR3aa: CASSLGLAGTYEQYF
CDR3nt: TGCGCCAGCAGCTTGGGACTAGCGGGAACCTACGAGCAGTACTTC

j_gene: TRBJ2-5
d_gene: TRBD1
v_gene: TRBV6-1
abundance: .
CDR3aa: CASRNTGGRETQYF
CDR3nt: TGTGCCAGCAGGAATACAGGGGGTAGAGAGACCCAGTACTTC

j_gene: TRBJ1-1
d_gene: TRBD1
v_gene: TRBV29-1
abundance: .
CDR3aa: CSASRTGAGTEAFF
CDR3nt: TGCAGCGCCTCTAGAACAGGGGCGGGAACTGAAGCTTTCTTT

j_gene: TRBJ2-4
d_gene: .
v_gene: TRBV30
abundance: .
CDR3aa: CAWTSGGNIQYF
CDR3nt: TGTGCCTGGACTTCCGGGGGAAACATTCAGTACTTC

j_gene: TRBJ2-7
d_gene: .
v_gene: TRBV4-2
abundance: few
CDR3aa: CASSQEGTGGYEQYF
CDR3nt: TGTGCCAGCAGCCAAGAGGGTACAGGTGGCTACGAGCAGTACTTC

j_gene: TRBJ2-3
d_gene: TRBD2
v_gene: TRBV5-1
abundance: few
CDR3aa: CASSLGLAGGADTQYF
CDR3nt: TGCGCCAGCAGCCTAGGACTAGCGGGAGGGGCGGATACGCAGTATTTT

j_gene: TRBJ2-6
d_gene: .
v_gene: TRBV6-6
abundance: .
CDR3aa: CASSYDIRAGANVLTF
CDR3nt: TGTGCCAGCAGTTACGATATTAGGGCCGGGGCCAACGTCCTGACTTTC

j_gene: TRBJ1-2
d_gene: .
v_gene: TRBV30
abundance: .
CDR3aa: CAWSRANPNYGYTF
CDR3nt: TGTGCCTGGAGTAGGGCTAACCCTAACTATGGCTACACCTTC

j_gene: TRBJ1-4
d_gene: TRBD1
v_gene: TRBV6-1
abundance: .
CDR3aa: CASSLLDRGKEKLFF
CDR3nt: TGTGCCAGCAGTCTTTTGGACAGGGGGAAAGAAAAACTGTTTTTT

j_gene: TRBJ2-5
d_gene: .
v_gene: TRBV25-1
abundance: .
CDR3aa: CASSDECEDGGETQYF
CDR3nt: TGTGCCAGCAGTGATGAGTGCGAGGACGGAGGGGAGACCCAGTACTTC

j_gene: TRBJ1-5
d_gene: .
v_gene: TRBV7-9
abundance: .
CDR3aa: CASSPDLNQPQHF
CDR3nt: TGTGCCAGCAGTCCTGACCTGAATCAGCCCCAGCATTTT

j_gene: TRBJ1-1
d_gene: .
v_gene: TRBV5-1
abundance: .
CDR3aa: CASTASLVNTEAFF
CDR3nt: TGCGCCAGCACAGCGTCCCTAGTGAACACTGAAGCTTTCTTT

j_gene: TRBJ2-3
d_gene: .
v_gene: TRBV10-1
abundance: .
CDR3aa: CASSETLADTQYF
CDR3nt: TGCGCCAGCAGTGAAACCCTAGCGGATACGCAGTATTTT

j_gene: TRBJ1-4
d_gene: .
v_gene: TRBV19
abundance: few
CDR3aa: CASSFGSSEKLFF
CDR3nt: TGTGCCAGTAGTTTCGGTTCGAGTGAAAAACTGTTTTTT

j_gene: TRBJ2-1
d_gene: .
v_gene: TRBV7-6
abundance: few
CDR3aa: CASSLGAGTSSYNEQFF
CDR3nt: TGTGCCAGCAGCTTAGGCGCCGGGACGAGCTCCTACAATGAGCAGTTCTTC

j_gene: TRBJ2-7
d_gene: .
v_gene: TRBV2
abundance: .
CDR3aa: CASSETVAGSSYEQYF
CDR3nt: TGTGCCAGCAGCGAAACGGTAGCTGGAAGCTCCTACGAGCAGTACTTC

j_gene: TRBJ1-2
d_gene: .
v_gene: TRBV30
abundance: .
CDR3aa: CAWSVPARSANYGYTF
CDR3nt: TGTGCCTGGAGTGTACCCGCACGGTCCGCTAACTATGGCTACACCTTC

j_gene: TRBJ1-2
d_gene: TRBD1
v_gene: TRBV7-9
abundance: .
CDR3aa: CASSMTGGNGYTF
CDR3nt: TGTGCCAGCAGCATGACAGGGGGCAATGGCTACACCTTC

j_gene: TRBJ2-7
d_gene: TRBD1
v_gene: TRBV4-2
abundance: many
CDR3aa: CASSHPSRQGALYEQYF
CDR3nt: TGTGCCAGCAGCCACCCGTCTAGACAGGGGGCCCTTTACGAGCAGTACTTC

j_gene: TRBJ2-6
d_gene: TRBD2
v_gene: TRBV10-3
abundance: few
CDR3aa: CAISAAGGVSGANVLTF
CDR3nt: TGTGCCATCAGTGCAGCGGGAGGTGTCTCTGGGGCCAACGTCCTGACTTTC

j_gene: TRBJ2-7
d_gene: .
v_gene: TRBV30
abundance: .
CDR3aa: CAWRRKSSYEQYF
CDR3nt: TGTGCCTGGAGACGGAAAAGCTCCTACGAGCAGTACTTC

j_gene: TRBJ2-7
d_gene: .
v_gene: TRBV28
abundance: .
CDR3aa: CASRGAAPTYEQYF
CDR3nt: TGTGCCAGCAGGGGGGCGGCACCCACCTACGAGCAGTACTTC

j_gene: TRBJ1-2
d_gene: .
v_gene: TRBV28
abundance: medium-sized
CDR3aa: CASSLSPRGNYGYTF
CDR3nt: TGTGCCAGCAGTTTATCCCCCCGCGGAAACTATGGCTACACCTTC

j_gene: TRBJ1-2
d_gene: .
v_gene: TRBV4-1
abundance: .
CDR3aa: CASSQVQGNYGYTF
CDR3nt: TGCGCCAGCAGCCAAGTGCAGGGGAACTATGGCTACACCTTC

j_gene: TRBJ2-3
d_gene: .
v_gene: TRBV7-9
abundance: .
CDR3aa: CASSSSTAADTQYF
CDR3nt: TGTGCCAGCAGCTCGTCCACCGCGGCAGATACGCAGTATTTT

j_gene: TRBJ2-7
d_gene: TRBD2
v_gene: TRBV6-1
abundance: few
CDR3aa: CASLRTSGYEQYF
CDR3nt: TGTGCCAGCCTTCGTACTAGCGGATACGAGCAGTACTTC

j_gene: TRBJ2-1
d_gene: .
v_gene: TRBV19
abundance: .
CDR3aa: CASSIGGWNEQFF
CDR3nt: TGTGCCAGTAGTATAGGAGGGTGGAATGAGCAGTTCTTC

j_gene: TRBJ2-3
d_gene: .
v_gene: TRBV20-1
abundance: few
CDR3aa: CSAGQDTQYF
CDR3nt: TGCAGTGCTGGTCAGGATACGCAGTATTTT

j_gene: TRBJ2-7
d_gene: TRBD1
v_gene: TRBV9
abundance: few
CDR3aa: CASSSHRGPFGEQYF
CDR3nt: TGTGCCAGCAGCTCGCACAGGGGGCCCTTTGGGGAGCAGTACTTC

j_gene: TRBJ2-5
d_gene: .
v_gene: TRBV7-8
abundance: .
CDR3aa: CASSSEAQYF
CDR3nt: TGTGCCAGCAGCTCTGAGGCCCAGTACTTC

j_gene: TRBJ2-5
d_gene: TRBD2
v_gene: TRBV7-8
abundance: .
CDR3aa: CASSLSLAEPKTQYF
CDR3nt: TGTGCCAGCAGCTTATCACTAGCGGAGCCGAAGACCCAGTACTTC

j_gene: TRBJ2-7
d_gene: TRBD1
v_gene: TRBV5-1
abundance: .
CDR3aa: CASSLGTGGYEQYF
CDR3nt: TGCGCCAGCAGCTTGGGGACAGGGGGCTACGAGCAGTACTTC

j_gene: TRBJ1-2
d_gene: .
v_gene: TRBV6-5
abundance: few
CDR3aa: CASSWSAGNGGYTF
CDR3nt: TGTGCCAGCAGTTGGAGCGCGGGGAACGGTGGCTACACCTTC

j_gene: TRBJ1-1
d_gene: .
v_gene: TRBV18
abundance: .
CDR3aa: CASSPNPLVNTEAFF
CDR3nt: TGTGCCAGCTCACCAAACCCCTTGGTGAACACTGAAGCTTTCTTT

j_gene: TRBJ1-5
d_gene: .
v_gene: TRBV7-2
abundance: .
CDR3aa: CASSLESRRGQPQHF
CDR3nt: TGTGCCAGCAGCTTAGAAAGTCGCAGGGGCCAGCCCCAGCATTTT

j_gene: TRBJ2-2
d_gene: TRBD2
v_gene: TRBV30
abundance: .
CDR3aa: CAWRAAVRWTSTGELFF
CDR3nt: TGTGCCTGGAGAGCGGCAGTAAGGTGGACTAGCACCGGGGAGCTGTTTTTT

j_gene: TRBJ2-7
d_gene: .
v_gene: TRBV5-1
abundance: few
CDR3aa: CASSSGLLLEQYF
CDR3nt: TGCGCCAGCAGCTCGGGACTTCTTCTCGAGCAGTACTTC

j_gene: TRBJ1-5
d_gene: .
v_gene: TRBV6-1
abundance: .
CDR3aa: CASSEFFGTRVRQPQHF
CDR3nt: TGTGCCAGCAGTGAATTTTTTGGGACGCGGGTGAGGCAGCCCCAGCATTTT

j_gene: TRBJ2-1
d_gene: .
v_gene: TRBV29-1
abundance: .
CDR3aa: CSDQNTGRTNYNEQFF
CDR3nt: TGCAGCGATCAAAACACTGGGAGGACTAACTACAATGAGCAGTTCTTC

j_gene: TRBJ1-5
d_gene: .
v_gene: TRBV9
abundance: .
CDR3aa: CASSAQGNSNQPQHF
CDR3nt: TGTGCCAGCAGCGCCCAGGGGAATAGCAATCAGCCCCAGCATTTT

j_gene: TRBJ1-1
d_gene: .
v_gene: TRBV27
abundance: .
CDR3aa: CASSLRGLNTEAFF
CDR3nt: TGTGCCAGCAGTTTACGGGGGTTGAACACTGAAGCTTTCTTT